This T cell receptor (beta chain) was identified during a study of a mutant IDH1 vaccine in newly diagnosed glioma (dated by TCRdb to about 2021). General notes on the study: Patients were given eight vaccinations, in weeks 1, 3, 5, 7, 11, 15, 19 and 23, which matched visits V03 through V10. Vaccination was initiated 4-6 weeks after radiotherapy alone, or concurrently with temozolomide cycles in the chemotherapy-containing groups. Of the approximately 35 treated patients, about 62% were male and around 40% were female, and the mean age was approximately 39 years. Prior to enrollment, standard therapy consisting of radiotherapy alone, temozolomide alone, or radiochemotherapy with temozolomide had been administered to patients, with the combination being received by most patients. Six visits were used for peripheral blood collection: V03 (baseline), V05, V07, V10, V12 and V13. For exploratory analyses, longitudinal TCRB deep sequencing was carried out in roughly 23 treated patients wherever samples were available.

Reading the label with the study, this specimen's time point is: week 11, during vaccination. Every vaccine dose consisted of 300 ug of a 20-mer mutant IDH1 peptide in Montanide, administered subcutaneously together with topical imiquimod. The donors had newly diagnosed IDH1-mutant astrocytomas of WHO grade 3 or 4 that showed loss of nuclear ATRX. The samples were drawn from NOA16, a multicentre, single-arm, open-label phase I trial in Germany that tested a mutant IDH1 peptide vaccine in humans for the first time. The DNeasy Blood and Tissue Kit was used to extract genomic DNA from EDTA blood for TCRB sequencing. Based on the germline V gene, the CDR1 and CDR2 sequences are MGHDK and SYGVNS. The CDR3 sequence holds 15 residues, the cysteine and phenylalanine included. The entry retains the CDR3 DNA only, 45 bases that are in frame from base 1. Deletion took 4 bases off V and 1 base off J, with a span of 13 bases between the germline ends.

Overall results and qualifications from the work: Selection of PBMC samples for TCRB deep sequencing was based on availability. According to the authors, sample limitations meant that analyses of patient blood samples could not be reproduced. Pseudoprogression appeared unrelated to alterations in the top peripheral T cell clonotypes detected by TCRB sequencing. Immune responses induced by the vaccine were seen in around 93% of patients across multiple MHC alleles.

This clone came up a few times. Its antigen is unknown. It has no much larger one-base neighbor in the sample; base qualities were not kept. The protocol used for the library was the immunoSEQ multiplex PCR assay. The hsTCRB Kit was used according to the manufacturer's protocol to amplify rearranged TCR beta chain sequences. TCRB libraries were sequenced on an Illumina MiSeq. The original pipeline was this. The proprietary platform of the kit vendor was used for demultiplexing, trimming and gene mapping. The table was pulled from immuneACCESS by TCRdb, which kept in-frame rearrangements only. Such tables lose some clones; where checked, under half of the loss comes from unresolved V genes, and the rest has no known cause. V, J and clone size are those of that table, while D and trimming were read from the DNA. The sample has about 120,000 clones on record, 80% of them singletons. The ten largest clones capture 5.5% of the sample.

The source of this sequence is a man in his forties with glioma. Sequencing used PBMCs, obtained from a glioma patient whose treatment included an IDH1 peptide vaccine. The chain is made from TRBV25-1 and TRBJ1-1, with TRBD1 as a weak D call on 6 bases. The CDR3 has the sequence CASSGIQGPNTEAFF. The nucleotides are TGTGCCAGCAGTGGAATTCAGGGGCCGAACACTGAAGCTTTCTTT.